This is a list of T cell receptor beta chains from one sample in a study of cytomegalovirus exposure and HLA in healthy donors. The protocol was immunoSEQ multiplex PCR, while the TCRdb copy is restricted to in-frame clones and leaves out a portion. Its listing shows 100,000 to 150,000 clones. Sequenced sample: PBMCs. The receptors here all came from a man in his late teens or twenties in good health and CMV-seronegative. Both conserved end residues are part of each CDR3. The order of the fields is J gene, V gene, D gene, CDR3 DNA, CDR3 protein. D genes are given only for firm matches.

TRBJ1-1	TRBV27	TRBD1	TGTGCCAGCAGCCTGCGACAGGGGAGAACTGAAGCTTTCTTT	CASSLRQGRTEAFF
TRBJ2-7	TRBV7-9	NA	TGTGCCAGCAGCCCTAATTCCTACGAGCAGTACTTC	CASSPNSYEQYF
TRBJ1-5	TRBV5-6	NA	TGTGCCAGCAGCACACAGGGAGCGCAACAGCCCCAGCATTTT	CASSTQGAQQPQHF
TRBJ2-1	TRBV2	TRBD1	TGTGCCAGCAGTCCTAGGCCGACAGGGGGCTTAGACGATGAGCAGTTCTTC	CASSPRPTGGLDDEQFF
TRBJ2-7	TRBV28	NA	TGTGCCAGCAGTCGTTCCTACGAGCAGTACTTC	CASSRSYEQYF
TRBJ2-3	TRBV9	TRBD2	TGTGCCAGCAGCTCAGGACTAGCGGGGCCTTTTGATACGCAGTATTTT	CASSSGLAGPFDTQYF
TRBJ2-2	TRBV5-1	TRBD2	TGCGCCAGCAGCCCGACTAGCGGGAGCCTTAGGGGCACCGGGGAGCTGTTTTTT	CASSPTSGSLRGTGELFF
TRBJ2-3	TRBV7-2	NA	TGTGCCAGCAGCCCCGGACTTAACACAGATACGCAGTATTTT	CASSPGLNTDTQYF
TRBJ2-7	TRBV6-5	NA	TGTGCCAGCTCCAGGGGCTCCTACGAGCAGTACTTC	CASSRGSYEQYF
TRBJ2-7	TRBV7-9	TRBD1	TGTGCCAGCAGCGCACCGGGACAGGGGGTTGGCGAGCAGTACTTC	CASSAPGQGVGEQYF
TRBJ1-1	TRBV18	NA	TGTGCCAGCTCACTAAGCACCGGTCCGGGGGGGAACACTGAAGCTTTCTTT	CASSLSTGPGGNTEAFF
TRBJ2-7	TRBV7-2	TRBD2	TGTGCCAGCAGCTTAGGACTAGCGGGCTCCTACGAGCAGTACTTC	CASSLGLAGSYEQYF
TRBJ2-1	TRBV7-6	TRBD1	TGTGCCAGCAGCCGGACAGGGGCGAGGTCCAATGAGCAGTTCTTC	CASSRTGARSNEQFF
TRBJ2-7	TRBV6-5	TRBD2	TGTGCCAGCAGTTACTCGGCTAGCGGGATGTACGAGCAGTACTTC	CASSYSASGMYEQYF
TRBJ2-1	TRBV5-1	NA	TGCGCCAGCAATCCAGGGGACCCTAGGAATGAGCAGTTCTTC	CASNPGDPRNEQFF
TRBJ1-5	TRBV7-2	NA	TGTGCCAGCAGCTTACAGGGGCGGCAGCCCCAGCATTTT	CASSLQGRQPQHF
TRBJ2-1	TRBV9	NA	TGTGCCAGCAGCTCTCACGGAGCCGACAATGAGCAGTTCTTC	CASSSHGADNEQFF
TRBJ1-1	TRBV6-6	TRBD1	TGTGCCAGCAGTCGTTCCGGGACAGCGAACACTGAAGCTTTCTTT	CASSRSGTANTEAFF
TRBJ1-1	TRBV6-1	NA	TGTGCCAGCAGTGAGGTCCAGGGAAACACTGAAGCTTTTTTT	CASSEVQGNTEAFF
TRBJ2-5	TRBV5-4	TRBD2	TGTGCCAGCAGCTGGACCCCTAGCGGCCCGTACCAAGAGACCCAGTACTTC	CASSWTPSGPYQETQYF
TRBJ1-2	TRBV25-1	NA	TGTGCCAGCAGTGAATCTTTTGGCTACACCTTC	CASSESFGYTF
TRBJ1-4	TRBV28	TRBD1	TGTGCCAGCAGTTTATCCGGGACAGCTAATGAAAAACTGTTTTTT	CASSLSGTANEKLFF
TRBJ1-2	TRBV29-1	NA	TGCAGCGCACCCAAGCAGGGGCTCTATGGCTACACCTTC	CSAPKQGLYGYTF
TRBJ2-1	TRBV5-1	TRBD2	TGCGCCAGCAGGAGCGCGGGGGGGAAAAACAATGAGCAGTTCTTC	CASRSAGGKNNEQFF
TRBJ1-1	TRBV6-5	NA	TGTGCCAGCAGTTACACCCGACAGGACACTGAAGCTTTCTTT	CASSYTRQDTEAFF
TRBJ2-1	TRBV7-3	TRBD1	TGTGCCAGCAGCTCGACAGGGGGTGAGCAGTTCTTC	CASSSTGGEQFF
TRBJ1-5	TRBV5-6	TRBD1	TGTGCCAGCAGTTTCACAGGGGTCCAGCCCCAGCATTTT	CASSFTGVQPQHF
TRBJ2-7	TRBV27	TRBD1	TGTGCCAGCAGCACCGGACAGGGGCCGTGGGAATACGAGCAGTACTTC	CASSTGQGPWEYEQYF
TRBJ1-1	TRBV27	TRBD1	TGTGCCAGCAGTTCGTGGGACAGATCCGCAGAAGCTTTCTTT	CASSSWDRSAEAFF